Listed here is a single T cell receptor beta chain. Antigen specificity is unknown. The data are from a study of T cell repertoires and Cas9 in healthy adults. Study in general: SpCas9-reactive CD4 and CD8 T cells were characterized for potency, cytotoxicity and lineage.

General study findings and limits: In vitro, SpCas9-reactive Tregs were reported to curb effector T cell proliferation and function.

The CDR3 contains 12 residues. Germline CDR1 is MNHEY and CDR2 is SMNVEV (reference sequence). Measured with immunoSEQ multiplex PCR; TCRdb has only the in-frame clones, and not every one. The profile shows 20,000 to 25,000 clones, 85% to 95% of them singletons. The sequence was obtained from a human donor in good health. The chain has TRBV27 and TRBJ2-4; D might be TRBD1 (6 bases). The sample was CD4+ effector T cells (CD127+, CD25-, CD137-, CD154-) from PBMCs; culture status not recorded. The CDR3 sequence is CADRWAKNIQYF. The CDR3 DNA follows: TGTGCAGACAGGTGGGCCAAAAACATTCAGTACTTC.